One and the same sample provided the 17 T cell receptor beta chains below, sequenced in a study of T cells after yellow fever vaccination. MiXCR, applied by TCRdb to the 5' RACE reads, yields one record per CDR3 protein. This sample has 350,000 to 450,000 distinct CDR3 sequences, with roughly a sixth found just once. Sequencing was performed on PBMCs, taken before the yellow fever booster vaccination. These receptors all come from a man between 18 and 35 years old who received the YFV17D yellow fever vaccine.

The J gene is TRBJ2-4, the V gene TRBV7-4; TRBD2 might be the D (6 bases). V gave up 3 bases and J gave up 3 bases, with 12 bases separating them. Germline V gives CDR1 SGHVT, CDR2 SQSDAQ. This CDR3 region has 15 residues. As DNA, the CDR3 is TGTGCCAGCAGCTTTAAGCGGGCGGGCAAAAACATTCAGTACTTC. Protein: CASSFKRAGKNIQYF.

CDR3 in amino acids: CASSMWSGDYEQYF. The CDR3 nucleotides read TGTGCCAGTAGTATGTGGTCAGGAGACTACGAGCAGTACTTC. This rearrangement joins TRBV19 to TRBJ2-7; D remains unclear. CDR1 is LNHDA, CDR2 SQIVND, per germline (reference sequence). This CDR3 contains 14 residues. The germline V and J ends were trimmed by 3 bases and 3 bases, with 12 bases remaining between them.

This clonotype was detected a few times. This chain joins TRBV20-1 and TRBJ2-2, with 9 bases aligning to TRBD2. The CDR3 has 15 amino acids. Germline V gene lookup returns CDR1 DFQATT and CDR2 SNEGSKA (reference sequence). Trimming cost V 6 bases and J 6 bases; bases outside gene matches: 11. CDR3 region: CSARNAGGPSGELFF. The CDR3 DNA sequence: TGCAGTGCAAGAAACGCGGGGGGGCCCTCCGGGGAGCTGTTTTTT.

The gene calls are TRBV7-9 and TRBJ2-7; no clear D gene. The CDR3 has 12 amino acids. From germline, CDR1 is SEHNR and CDR2 FQNEAQ (reference sequence). The ends were cut back, 0 bases at V and 3 bases at J, with 3 bases in the middle. The CDR3 nucleotides are TGTGCCAGCAGCTTAGCTGACTACGAGCAGTACTTC. It codes for CASSLADYEQYF. Full variable domain (rest looked up from reference TRBV7-9 and TRBJ2-7): DTGVSQNPRHKITKRGQNVTFRCDPISEHNRLYWYRQTLGQGPEFLTYFQNEAQLEKSRLLSDRFSAERPKGSFSTLEIQRTEQGDSAMYLCASSLADYEQYFGPGTRLTVT.

The V and J genes are TRBV7-6 and TRBJ2-1, with 9 bases that match TRBD1. The CDR3 loop spans 16 amino acids. CDR1 is SGHVS, CDR2 FNYEAQ, per germline. J lost 6 bases, V lost 5 bases, and 11 bases had no gene match. The CDR3 DNA sequence: TGTGCCAGCAGCCGAACCCCGCGGGACAGGGTCAATGAGCAGTTCTTC. This sequence encodes CASSRTPRDRVNEQFF.

This clonotype was observed a few times. DNA of the CDR3: TGCGCCAGCAGCCACTTAAGACATGGCGATGGGGAGCTGTTTTTT. Amino acids: CASSHLRHGDGELFF. The genes are TRBV4-3 and TRBJ2-2; no clear D. This CDR3 is built from 15 residues. V lost 3 bases and J 8 bases, leaving 16 bases between the germline ends. Germline V gene sequence: CDR1 LGHNA, CDR2 YSLEER.

The CDR3 protein is CASSLAGIVDNQPQHF. In DNA, the CDR3 is TGTGCCAGCAGCTTAGCCGGGATCGTGGACAATCAGCCCCAGCATTTT. The chain recombines TRBV7-2 with TRBJ1-5; no clear D. Trimming pared 0 bases from V and 3 bases from J, leaving 12 bases between. The CDR3 runs 16 residues. Germline values: CDR1 SGHTA, CDR2 FQGNSA.

This clonotype has ten or more counts. The chain couples TRBV6-2 or TRBV6-3 to TRBJ1-1, with a possible D match to TRBD1 (5 bases). Germline CDR1 MNHEY, CDR2 SVGEGT. The CDR3 is made up of 13 amino acids. V was cut by 4 bases and J by 5 bases, with 11 bases left in between. The CDR3 here is CASSWDGGTEAFF. The CDR3 DNA follows: TGTGCCAGCAGTTGGGACGGAGGGACTGAAGCTTTCTTT.

The sample holds a few counts of this clonotype. The V gene is TRBV6-5, the J gene TRBJ1-4; D is ambiguous. Per germline, CDR1 MNHEY and CDR2 SVGAGI. The CDR3 length is 15 residues. Trimming shortened V by 5 bases and J by 0 bases, and 10 bases separated the two germline ends. The CDR3 nucleotides read TGTGCCAGCAGTCCCGGACTGTCAACTAATGAAAAACTGTTTTTT. Translated, it gives CASSPGLSTNEKLFF.

This clonotype occurred a few times. The chain joins TRBV4-1 to TRBJ2-7; D call uncertain. The CDR3 is made up of 15 amino acids. Trimming left V 2 bases short and J 3 bases short, with 14 bases between. The V gene's germline CDR1 is MGHRA and CDR2 YSYEKL. The CDR3, as DNA: TGCGCCAGCAGCCAACAACAAACTGGATTCTACGAGCAGTACTTC. Translation gives CASSQQQTGFYEQYF.

This clonotype has only a few counts. V and J are TRBV27 and TRBJ1-5; D is perhaps TRBD1 (6 bases). V shed 5 bases and J shed 7 bases, with 18 bases lying between them. CDR3 size: 15 residues. The germline V gene encodes CDR1 MNHEY and CDR2 SMNVEV (reference sequence). This chain's CDR3 is CASSVRDSQGQPQHF. In DNA, the CDR3 is TGTGCCAGCAGTGTCCGGGACTCCCAGGGGCAGCCCCAGCATTTT.

The chain employs TRBV28 and TRBJ2-3, with D perhaps being TRBD1 or TRBD2 (6 bases each). CDR3 length: 14 residues. The germline V and J ends were trimmed by 4 bases and 7 bases, with 15 bases remaining between them. CDR1 MDHEN and CDR2 SYDVKM come from the germline V gene. CDR3 loop: CASSSGALLYTQYF. CDR3 coding DNA: TGTGCCAGCAGTTCGGGGGCTCTCCTGTATACGCAGTATTTT.

The chain uses TRBV21-1 and TRBJ2-7; the DNA was not used to check the table's D call, TRBD1. TRBV21-1 is a pseudogene segment. The length of the CDR3 is 14 residues. The DNA for the CDR3 is TGTGCCCAATACAGGGGTTGGGGCTCCTACGAGCAGTACGTC. It codes for CAQYRGWGSYEQYV.

The chain carries TRBV7-2 and TRBJ2-1, with TRBD2 matching over 10 bases. After removal of 5 bases from V and 9 bases from J, the junction contained 10 bases not matched to a gene. This CDR3 is 15 amino acids long. In germline, CDR1 is SGHTA, CDR2 FQGNSA. The CDR3 DNA is TGTGCCAGCAGCGAGCAAAGCGGGGGGGCTGCTGAGCAGTTCTTC. Translated: CASSEQSGGAAEQFF.

This clonotype has more than one count but fewer than ten. The V and J genes are TRBV5-4 and TRBJ2-3; perhaps D is TRBD1 or TRBD2 (5 bases each). Germline assignment: CDR1 SGHNT and CDR2 YYREEE (reference sequence). V was pared by 6 bases and J by 6 bases, with 14 bases between. The CDR3 runs to 13 residues. The CDR3, as DNA: TGTGCCAGCACCCCGTTTGAGGGGGATACGCAGTATTTT. Residues: CASTPFEGDTQYF.

This chain uses TRBV15 with TRBJ2-5; tentatively, D is TRBD1 (6 bases). The V and J ends lost 0 bases and 7 bases respectively, with 15 bases between them. Germline V gene data show CDR1 as LNHNV and CDR2 as YYDKDF (reference sequence). The CDR3 contains 15 residues. The CDR3 loop is CATSRDRGHIGTQYF. The CDR3, as DNA: TGTGCCACCAGCAGAGACAGGGGACATATAGGGACCCAGTACTTC.

This chain uses TRBV6-4 with TRBJ2-1; 10 bases align to TRBD2. CDR3 length: 14 amino acids. Germline CDR1 is MRHNA and CDR2 is SNTAGT. J gave up 10 bases and V 4 bases, and 7 bases lay outside the gene matches. The CDR3 sequence is CASSVASGGGEQFF. The DNA for the CDR3 is TGTGCCAGCAGTGTGGCTAGCGGGGGTGGAGAGCAGTTCTTC.